A selection of T cell receptor beta chains follows, all from one sample in a study of neurological immune-mediated disorders. Each CDR3 protein is one row after TCRdb ran MiXCR on the 5' RACE reads. The sample has 54,000 or so distinct CDR3 sequences; around 3.4% are singletons. Material for sequencing was PBMCs. The receptor source for this set is a woman aged 25-40 years with multiple sclerosis. Each CDR3 is given with its conserved first and last residue. D genes are given only for firm matches. Expanded clones are given a class, and other clones once, few, many or no size at all.

>many|TRBV20-1|TRBJ2-7|TRBD2
CSASRWTSGPDEQYF
TGCAGTGCCTCCCGCTGGACTAGCGGGCCTGACGAGCAGTACTTC
>many|TRBV5-1|TRBJ2-1|-
CASSPRGAGDSSYNEQFF
TGCGCCAGCAGCCCCCGTGGGGCAGGTGACAGCTCCTACAATGAGCAGTTCTTC
>many|TRBV7-9|TRBJ1-4|-
CASSSGPGEKLFF
TGTGCCAGCAGCTCCGGACCTGGGGAAAAACTGTTTTTT
>many|TRBV20-1|TRBJ2-5|-
CSAGGGGTQYF
TGCAGTGCCGGGGGCGGAGGGACCCAGTACTTC
>-|TRBV20-1|TRBJ2-1|-
CSAKGVAEPFF
TGCAGTGCTAAGGGGGTGGCCGAGCCATTCTTC
>many|TRBV10-3|TRBJ2-2|-
CAISGTVTNTGELFF
TGTGCCATCAGTGGGACTGTTACGAACACCGGGGAGCTGTTTTTT
>many|TRBV20-1|TRBJ2-2|TRBD2
CSARPPGLAGIAGELFF
TGCAGTGCTAGGCCCCCGGGACTAGCGGGAATTGCCGGGGAGCTGTTTTTT
>many|TRBV29-1|TRBJ2-2|-
CSAGGGKGGELFF
TGCAGCGCCGGAGGAGGGAAGGGCGGGGAGCTGTTTTTT
>many|TRBV12-3/TRBV12-4|TRBJ1-3|TRBD1
CASSINRDRGNTIYF
TGTGCCAGCAGTATTAACCGGGACAGGGGCAACACCATATATTTT
>many|TRBV20-1|TRBJ1-5|-
CSASMAGVWQPQHF
TGCAGTGCTAGTATGGCAGGGGTATGGCAGCCCCAGCATTTT
>many|TRBV20-1|TRBJ1-3|-
CSARDLKRTTEDTIYF
TGCAGTGCTAGAGATCTGAAGCGAACGACGGAGGACACCATATATTTT